Below are 29 T cell receptor beta chains sequenced from a single sample in a study of T cell responses to AZD1222 COVID-19 vaccine. TCRdb's copy holds only in-frame clones and misses some; the assay was immunoSEQ multiplex PCR. In the table there are 95,000 to 130,000 clones, around 88% of which are singletons. This specimen consisted of peripheral blood, obtained on day 0 of AZD1222 vaccination. The receptors stem from an adult in good health.

The genes are TRBV18 and TRBJ2-7; D gene unclear. V lost 3 bases to trimming and J lost 3 bases, with 12 bases between them. This CDR3 spans 14 amino acids. Per the germline V gene, CDR1 is KGHSH and CDR2 is LQKENI. In DNA, the CDR3 is TGTGCCAGCTCACCTCCCTCCACCGACTACGAGCAGTACTTC. Amino acids: CASSPPSTDYEQYF.

The chain couples TRBV18 to TRBJ2-2; D is perhaps TRBD2 (7 bases). The germline V gene encodes CDR1 KGHSH and CDR2 LQKENI. V was trimmed by 6 bases and J by 7 bases, leaving 18 bases between them. The CDR3 is 15 residues long. CDR3 residues: CASSPRAGAGGELFF. CDR3 DNA: TGTGCCAGCTCCCCCCGGGCGGGGGCAGGCGGGGAGCTGTTTTTT.

The chain couples TRBV15 to TRBJ2-7; 9 bases match TRBD2. The CDR3 runs to 17 residues. V shed 0 bases, J shed 0 bases, and the junction held 6 bases outside the gene matches. Germline CDR1 is LNHNV and CDR2 is YYDKDF (reference sequence). The CDR3 loop is CATSREVASGNSYEQYF. The CDR3 DNA sequence: TGTGCCACCAGCAGAGAGGTCGCTAGCGGGAACTCCTACGAGCAGTACTTC.

J is TRBJ1-1 and V is TRBV5-1, with 10 bases identical to TRBD1. This CDR3 spans 16 amino acids. In germline, CDR1 is SGHRS, CDR2 YFSETQ. The junction had 9 bases not matched to a gene; V was cut back by 1 base and J by 6 bases. The chain's CDR3 is CASSLSLGQGVAEAFF. CDR3 bases: TGCGCCAGCAGCTTGTCCCTCGGACAGGGGGTCGCTGAAGCTTTCTTT.

The chain carries TRBV25-1 and TRBJ1-1; TRBD1 might be the D (5 bases). This CDR3 has 13 amino acids. The germline V gene encodes CDR1 MGHDK and CDR2 SYGVNS. The V and J ends lost 4 bases and 6 bases respectively, with 12 bases between them. CDR3 loop: CASSVSGASEAFF. CDR3 sequence (DNA): TGTGCCAGCAGTGTTTCTGGGGCGTCTGAAGCTTTCTTT.

The V gene is TRBV4-1, the J gene TRBJ1-5; D remains unclear. V was shortened by 0 bases and J by 2 bases, with 8 bases between the two germline ends. CDR3 length equals 15 residues. The V gene's germline CDR1 is MGHRA and CDR2 YSYEKL. Here the CDR3 DNA reads TGCGCCAGCAGCCAAGAGGCTCGGGGCAATCAGCCCCAGCATTTT. Translation gives CASSQEARGNQPQHF.

The chain uses TRBV19 and TRBJ1-5; D is ambiguous. The CDR3 runs 15 residues. V lost 3 bases, J lost 0 bases, and 9 bases lay in between. Germline CDR1 is LNHDA and CDR2 is SQIVND (reference sequence). The CDR3 DNA sequence: TGTGCCAGTAGTATGAGGCAGTATAGCAATCAGCCCCAGCATTTT. As protein: CASSMRQYSNQPQHF.

The chain combines TRBV5-1 with TRBJ1-4; D ambiguous. The CDR3 is 14 residues long. CDR1 SGHRS and CDR2 YFSETQ come from the germline V gene. Trimming removed 0 bases at V and 6 bases at J, with 9 bases between. This CDR3 is CASSLEGTYEKLFF. The CDR3 DNA reads TGCGCCAGCAGCTTGGAAGGTACCTATGAAAAACTGTTTTTT.

The chain carries TRBV9 and TRBJ1-1, with 7 positions matching TRBD1. The CDR3 contains 16 residues. Germline V gene data show CDR1 as SGDLS and CDR2 as YYNGEE. V dropped 0 bases and J dropped 1; count of bases not matched to a gene: 6. In DNA form, the CDR3 reads TGTGCCAGCAGCGTAGGGGTCCGGGACAGGAACACTGAAGCTTTCTTT. This sequence encodes CASSVGVRDRNTEAFF.

The chain carries TRBV7-2 and TRBJ2-1; D is perhaps TRBD1 or TRBD2 (6 bases each). The germline V gene has CDR1 SGHTA and CDR2 FQGNSA. V was shortened by 8 bases and J by 2 bases, with 16 bases between the two germline ends. The CDR3 consists of 15 residues. The CDR3, as DNA: TGTGCCAGCGGGGGGCGTGCTGCTGCCTACAATGAGCAGTTCTTC. Encoded protein: CASGGRAAAYNEQFF. Variable domain in full (rest from reference TRBV7-2 and TRBJ2-1): GAGVSQSPSNKVTEKGKDVELRCDPISGHTALYWYRQSLGQGLEFLIYFQGNSAPDKSGLPSDRFSAERTGGSVSTLTIQRTQQEDSAVYLCASGGRAAAYNEQFFGPGTRLTVL.

The chain couples TRBV29-1 to TRBJ1-5; a weak D match, TRBD1 (6 bases). Deletions cut 5 bases from V and 4 bases from J, with 15 bases between. CDR1 is SQVTM, CDR2 ANQGSEA, per germline. This CDR3 comprises 14 residues. CDR3 in DNA: TGCAGCGTTTTGGAGGTAGGGGGGAATCAGCCCCAGCATTTT. Its translation is CSVLEVGGNQPQHF. Using reference TRBV29-1 and TRBJ1-5 for the parts outside the CDR3, the full variable domain is SAVISQKPSRDICQRGTSLTIQCQVDSQVTMMFWYRQQPGQSLTLIATANQGSEATYESGFVIDKFPISRPNLTFSTLTVSNMSPEDSSIYLCSVLEVGGNQPQHFGDGTRLSIL.

V is TRBV5-1 and J is TRBJ2-3; TRBD2 might be the D (5 bases). The CDR3 has 14 residues. The germline V gene encodes CDR1 SGHRS and CDR2 YFSETQ. The V end lost 4 bases, the J end lost 3 bases, and 12 bases lay between the germline ends. DNA of the CDR3: TGCGCCAGCAGCCCGAGCTCGGGGACAGATACGCAGTATTTT. Protein: CASSPSSGTDTQYF. The variable domain in full, with the rest retrieved from reference TRBV5-1 and TRBJ2-3, is KAGVTQTPRYLIKTRGQQVTLSCSPISGHRSVSWYQQTPGQGLQFLFEYFSETQRNKGNFPGRFSGRQFSNSRSEMNVSTLELGDSALYLCASSPSSGTDTQYFGPGTRLTVL.

This rearrangement joins TRBV6-5 to TRBJ2-5; D is uncertain. V lost 3 bases and J 5 bases, leaving 7 bases between the germline ends. There are 12 residues in the CDR3. Germline CDR1 MNHEY, CDR2 SVGAGI. The CDR3 protein is CASSYGAETQYF. CDR3 DNA sequence: TGTGCCAGCAGTTATGGCGCGGAGACCCAGTACTTC.

The chain's CDR3 is CASSLGQGGPGELFF. CDR3 sequence (DNA): TGTGCCAGCAGTTTGGGACAGGGTGGTCCCGGGGAGCTGTTTTTT. The genes are TRBV28 and TRBJ2-2, with 9 bases aligning to TRBD1. The CDR3 contains 15 residues. The J segment lost 6 bases and the V segment lost 3 bases, leaving 5 bases of the junction unmatched. Germline V gene data show CDR1 as MDHEN and CDR2 as SYDVKM. The full variable domain, its missing parts supplied by reference TRBV28 and TRBJ2-2, is DVKVTQSSRYLVKRTGEKVFLECVQDMDHENMFWYRQDPGLGLRLIYFSYDVKMKEKGDIPEGYSVSREKKERFSLILESASTNQTSMYLCASSLGQGGPGELFFGEGSRLTVL.

The chain couples TRBV7-9 to TRBJ1-2, with 11 positions matching TRBD1. CDR3 length: 15 amino acids. From germline, CDR1 is SEHNR and CDR2 FQNEAQ (reference sequence). J gave up 3 bases and V 3 bases, and 3 bases lay outside the gene matches. The chain's CDR3 is CASSFRGQGDYGYTF. In DNA, the CDR3 is TGTGCCAGCAGCTTCCGGGGACAGGGGGACTATGGCTACACCTTC.

V usage is TRBV29-1 and J usage is TRBJ2-7, with a tentative D call TRBD1 (7 bases). This CDR3 is 14 amino acids long. With 1 base removed from V and 0 bases from J, the gap between germline ends came to 10 bases. CDR1 and CDR2 from the germline V gene are SQVTM and ANQGSEA. This chain's CDR3 is CSVEGGDSSYEQYF. The DNA of the CDR3 is TGCAGCGTTGAAGGCGGGGACAGCTCCTACGAGCAGTACTTC.

J is TRBJ1-5 and V is TRBV18; 11 bases align to TRBD1. V was clipped by 6 bases and J by 2 bases; unmatched bases: 18. Germline V gene lookup returns CDR1 KGHSH and CDR2 LQKENI. The CDR3 contains 20 residues. CDR3: CASSQNPPGQGATGNQPQHF. The CDR3 DNA sequence: TGTGCCAGCTCTCAAAATCCCCCCGGACAGGGGGCTACGGGCAATCAGCCCCAGCATTTT.

J is TRBJ2-3 and V is TRBV4-1; TRBD1 might be the D (6 bases). The germline CDR1 and CDR2 sequences are MGHRA and YSYEKL. The V gene lost 0 bases and the J gene lost 1 base, with 20 bases spanning the gap. This CDR3 spans 19 amino acids. The chain's CDR3 is CASSQDHLARDTGTDTQYF. The CDR3 DNA follows: TGCGCCAGCAGCCAAGATCACCTTGCTCGGGACACAGGCACAGATACGCAGTATTTT.

The chain has TRBV19 and TRBJ1-3; TRBD1 is a possible D gene (5 bases). V was pared by 8 bases and J by 0 bases, with 17 bases between. The germline gives CDR1 LNHDA, CDR2 SQIVND (reference sequence). The CDR3 runs to 16 residues. The CDR3 DNA reads TGTGCCAGTGGGACGGGACCCCAAAGCTCTGGAAACACCATATATTTT. It is translated as CASGTGPQSSGNTIYF.

This sequence joins TRBV5-1 and TRBJ2-3; 10 bases agree with TRBD2. Germline trimming cut 4 bases from V and 6 bases from J; bases unmatched to any gene: 11. Germline V CDR1 and CDR2: SGHRS, YFSETQ. This CDR3 region has 16 residues. This CDR3 is CASSPPASGSMDTQYF. The DNA of the CDR3 is TGCGCCAGCAGCCCCCCGGCTAGCGGGAGCATGGATACGCAGTATTTT.

The chain joins TRBV6-2 or TRBV6-3 to TRBJ1-5, with D hard to call. CDR1 and CDR2 (germline): MNHEY, SVGEGT. CDR3 length: 15 residues. V lost 2 bases to trimming and J lost 4 bases, with 12 bases between them. The CDR3 DNA is TGTGCCAGCAGTTACGTGGACCGGCGGAATCAGCCCCAGCATTTT. Amino acid sequence: CASSYVDRRNQPQHF.

The V call is TRBV7-2, the J call TRBJ2-2; TRBD2 is a possible D gene (7 bases). With 2 bases removed from V and 6 bases from J, the gap between germline ends came to 13 bases. This CDR3 spans 15 amino acids. CDR1 and CDR2 (germline): SGHTA, FQGNSA. The CDR3 DNA reads TGTGCCAGCAGCTTACGGGGGGCCCAGGCCGGGGAGCTGTTTTTT. This translates into CASSLRGAQAGELFF.

This chain uses TRBV9 with TRBJ2-1; D is undetermined. Germline CDR1 and CDR2: SGDLS and YYNGEE. This CDR3 is built from 14 residues. Trimming took 2 bases from V and 2 from J, leaving 8 bases between them. The CDR3 here is CASSVEAPYNEQFF. Here the CDR3 DNA reads TGTGCCAGCAGCGTTGAGGCCCCCTACAATGAGCAGTTCTTC. The variable domain in full, with the rest retrieved from reference TRBV9 and TRBJ2-1, is DSGVTQTPKHLITATGQRVTLRCSPRSGDLSVYWYQQSLDQGLQFLIQYYNGEERAKGNILERFSAQQFPDLHSELNLSSLELGDSALYFCASSVEAPYNEQFFGPGTRLTVL.

The chain couples TRBV28 to TRBJ2-4, with 14 bases identical to TRBD2. The V gene end was trimmed by 6 bases and the J gene end by 2 bases; junction bases not matched to a gene: 15. This CDR3 contains 20 residues. Germline CDR1 and CDR2: MDHEN and SYDVKM. In DNA form, the CDR3 reads TGTGCCAGCAGGCTAAGCCCTTCGACTAGCGGGGGGGCGTCCAAAAACATTCAGTACTTC. Protein product: CASRLSPSTSGGASKNIQYF.

The chain is built from TRBV7-9 and TRBJ2-3, with 7 bases aligning to TRBD2. The CDR3 has 15 amino acids. The J segment lost 2 bases and the V segment lost 6 bases, leaving 8 bases of the junction unmatched. Germline V lookup: CDR1 SEHNR, CDR2 FQNEAQ (reference sequence). CDR3 protein: CASRPSGTYTDTQYF. DNA of the CDR3: TGTGCCAGCAGGCCTAGCGGAACATACACAGATACGCAGTATTTT.

V and J are TRBV3-1 (or the pseudogene TRBV3-2) and TRBJ1-2; 9 bases map to TRBD1. Germline CDR1 reads LGHDT; CDR2 reads YNNKEL (reference sequence). The CDR3 sequence is 12 residues long. The V segment lost 11 bases and the J segment 7 bases; nucleotides outside the gene matches: 8. This CDR3 reads CAVHRGQGGYTF. DNA for the CDR3: TGTGCCGTCCACAGGGGGCAGGGTGGCTACACCTTC.

V is TRBV11-2 and J is TRBJ1-2; 7 bases line up with TRBD1. CDR1 and CDR2 (germline): SGHAT, FQNNGV. The CDR3 is 13 amino acids. V trimming: 5 bases; J trimming: 4 bases; junction bases outside the gene matches: 4. This chain's CDR3 is CASSQQGFYGYTF. DNA for the CDR3: TGTGCCAGCAGCCAACAGGGGTTCTATGGCTACACCTTC.

V gene TRBV6-2 or TRBV6-3 combines with J gene TRBJ2-7; 9 bases are a match to TRBD2. CDR3 length: 15 residues. The germline V gene has CDR1 MNHEY and CDR2 SVGEGT. The V and J ends lost 2 bases and 4 bases, in that order; junction bases with no gene match: 6. As DNA, the CDR3 is TGTGCCAGCAGTTACGAGACTAGCGGTATATACGAGCAGTACTTC. It is translated as CASSYETSGIYEQYF.

The rearrangement joins TRBV28 to TRBJ1-5, with TRBD1 identical over 7 bases. This CDR3 spans 14 amino acids. CDR1 is MDHEN and CDR2 is SYDVKM in the germline V gene. After removal of 2 bases from V and 6 bases from J, the junction contained 4 bases not matched to a gene. Here the CDR3 reads CASSLPGGSQPQHF. The CDR3 region has the DNA TGTGCCAGCAGTTTACCAGGGGGAAGTCAGCCCCAGCATTTT.